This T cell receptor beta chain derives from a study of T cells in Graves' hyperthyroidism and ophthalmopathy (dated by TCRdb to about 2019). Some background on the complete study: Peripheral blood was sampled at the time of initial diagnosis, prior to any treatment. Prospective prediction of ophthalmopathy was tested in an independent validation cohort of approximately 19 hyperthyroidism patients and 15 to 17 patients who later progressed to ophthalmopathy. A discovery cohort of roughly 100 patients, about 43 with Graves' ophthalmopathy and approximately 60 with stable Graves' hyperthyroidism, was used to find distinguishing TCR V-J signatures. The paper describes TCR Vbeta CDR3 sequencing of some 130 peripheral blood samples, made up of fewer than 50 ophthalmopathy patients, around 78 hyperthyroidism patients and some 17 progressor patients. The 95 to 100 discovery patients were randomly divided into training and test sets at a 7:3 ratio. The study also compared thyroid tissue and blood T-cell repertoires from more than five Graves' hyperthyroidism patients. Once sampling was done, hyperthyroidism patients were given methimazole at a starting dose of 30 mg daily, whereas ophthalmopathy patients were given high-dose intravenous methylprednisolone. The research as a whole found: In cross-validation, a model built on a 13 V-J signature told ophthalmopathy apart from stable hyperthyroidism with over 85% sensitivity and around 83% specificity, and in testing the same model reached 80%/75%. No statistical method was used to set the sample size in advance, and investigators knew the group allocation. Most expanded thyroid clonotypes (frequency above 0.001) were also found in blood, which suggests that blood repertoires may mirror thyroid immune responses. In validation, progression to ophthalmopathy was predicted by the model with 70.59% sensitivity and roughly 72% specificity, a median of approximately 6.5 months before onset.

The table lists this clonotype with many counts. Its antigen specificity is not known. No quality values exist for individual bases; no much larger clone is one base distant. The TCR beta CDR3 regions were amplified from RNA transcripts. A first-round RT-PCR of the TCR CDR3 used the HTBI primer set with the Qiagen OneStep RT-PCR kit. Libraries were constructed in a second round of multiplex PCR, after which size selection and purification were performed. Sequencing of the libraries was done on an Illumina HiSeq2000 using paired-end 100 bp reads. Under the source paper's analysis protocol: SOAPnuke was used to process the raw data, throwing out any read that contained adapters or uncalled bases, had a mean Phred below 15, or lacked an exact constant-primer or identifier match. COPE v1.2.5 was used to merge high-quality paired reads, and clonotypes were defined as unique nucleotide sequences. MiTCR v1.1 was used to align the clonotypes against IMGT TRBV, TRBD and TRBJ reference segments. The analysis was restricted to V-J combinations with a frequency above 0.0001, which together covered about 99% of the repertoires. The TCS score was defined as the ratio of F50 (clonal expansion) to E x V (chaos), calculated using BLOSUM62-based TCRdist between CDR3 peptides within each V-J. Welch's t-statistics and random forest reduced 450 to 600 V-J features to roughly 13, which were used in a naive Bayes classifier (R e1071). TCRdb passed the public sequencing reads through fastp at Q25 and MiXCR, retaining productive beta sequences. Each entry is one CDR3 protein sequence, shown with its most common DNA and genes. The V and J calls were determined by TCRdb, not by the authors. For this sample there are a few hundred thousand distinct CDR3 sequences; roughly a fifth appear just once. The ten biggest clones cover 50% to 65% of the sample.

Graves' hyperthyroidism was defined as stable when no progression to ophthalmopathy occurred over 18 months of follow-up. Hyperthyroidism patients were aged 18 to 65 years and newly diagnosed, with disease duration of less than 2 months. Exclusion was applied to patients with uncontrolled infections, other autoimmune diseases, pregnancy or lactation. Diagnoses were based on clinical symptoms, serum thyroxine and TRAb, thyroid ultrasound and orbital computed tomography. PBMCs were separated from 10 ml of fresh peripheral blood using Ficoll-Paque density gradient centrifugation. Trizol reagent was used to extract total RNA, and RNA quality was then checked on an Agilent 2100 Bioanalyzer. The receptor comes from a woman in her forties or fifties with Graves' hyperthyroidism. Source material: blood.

The nucleotide sequence reads as follows: TGTGCCAGCAGTTCCTCTTCGGCAGGGGGTCGCAATCAGCCCCAGCATTTT. The translation is CASSSSSAGGRNQPQHF. Rearrangement joined TRBV28 to TRBJ1-5, with 7 middle bases fitting TRBD1. For CDR1 and CDR2, the germline V gene lists MDHEN and SYDVKM. V loses 4 bases at its end and J loses 2 bases; junction bases beyond the gene matches: 11. The CDR3 starts with the cysteine, ends with the phenylalanine, and has 17 residues. Just CDR3 DNA is preserved here, 51 bases in frame from base 1.